What follows describes a single T cell receptor (beta chain). The antigen is not known. Trimming pared 0 bases from V and 4 bases from J, leaving 12 bases between. The V gene's germline CDR1 is GTSNPN and CDR2 SVGIG (reference sequence). This CDR3 has 14 residues. The PCR employed 60 Vbeta primers together with 13 Jbeta primers. Clones were sequenced by immunoSEQ multiplex PCR, and TCRdb holds only the in-frame ones, with some missing. The data hold approximately 100,000 clones, with less than 80% observed a single time. This sample is drawn from a study of cytomegalovirus exposure and HLA in healthy donors. Study at large: An earlier analysis identified 117 million unique TCR beta sequences in about 190 million T cells. In an early release, HLA-typed donors contributed about 80 million unique TCR sequences.

Study-level findings and limits: Relative to the approximately 700-donor mean, N-insertions were reportedly fewer in an Asian-associated ancestry cluster in a later analysis. Within the data, a cluster of highly shared sequence variants was likely a sequencing artifact.

The chain uses TRBV30 and TRBJ1-1, with D tentatively TRBD1 (5 bases). The sequencing input was PBMCs. The clonotype originates from a woman between 40 and 55 years old in good health and CMV-seronegative. The CDR3 sequence is CAWSVWGGGTEAFF. CDR3 in DNA: TGTGCCTGGAGTGTATGGGGGGGAGGCACTGAAGCTTTCTTT.